Detailed here is one T cell receptor (beta chain). This clone was detected only a few times. The target of this receptor is not known. No quality values exist for individual bases; no much larger clone is one base distant. The germline V gene sets CDR1 to MNHNS and CDR2 to SASEGT. V loses 2 bases, J loses 3 bases, and the germline ends lie 14 bases apart. The CDR3 has 15 amino acids, counting the end cysteine and phenylalanine. Just CDR3 DNA is preserved here, 45 bases in frame from base 1. This sample is drawn from a study of cytomegalovirus exposure and HLA in healthy donors (dated by TCRdb to the late 2010s). Context from the whole study: According to an earlier analysis of a few hundred of the donors, 150 million to 200 million T cells yielded 100 million or so unique TCR beta sequences and more than 250 Gb of sequence data. Rather than using new phenotypic data, the later analysis identified candidate immune exposures from TCR beta sequences and from how often those sequences occurred across donors. HLA typing included class I and class II loci at four-digit resolution. Among the roughly 410 genotyped donors, about 83% belonged to the genetic ancestry cluster associated with self-reported Caucasian donors. In addition to the first cohort of 666 subjects, a separate validation cohort of some 120 different subjects was used. Typing coverage varied by locus: roughly 629-640 donors for A, B, C, DRB1 and DQB1; 522 for DQA1; nearly 610 for DPA1; around 450 for DPB1. All discovery cohort repertoires had been generated on a single sequencing platform. Donor age, sex, ethnicity and CMV serostatus were compiled together with the repertoire data. Among some 410 genotyped donors of the cohort, an average of around 240,000 unique TCR beta nucleotide sequences was sequenced per donor, of which approximately 19% were non-productive. An earlier analysis of a few hundred of the donors applied high-throughput TCR beta sequencing to assess whether each TCR beta V gene segment acted as functional or pseudogenic. To study patterns of TCR occurrence, a later analysis re-analyzed previously published TCR beta repertoires from around 670 donors and added high-resolution HLA genotyping. A later genetic analysis used genome-wide SNP genotypes for about three fifths of the roughly 700 donors, treating that subset as a discovery cohort. To predict cytomegalovirus infection status, the study combined high-throughput TCR immunosequencing, statistical association of individual TCRs with disease status, and machine learning. Because of strong linkage in the cohort, roughly five DR-DQ haplotypes were treated as single units for association and clustering. Around 320 gigabases of sequencing data and around 87 million unique TCR sequences were included in an early release covering several hundred HLA-typed donors. The study profiled the T cell repertoires of 550 to 700 subjects by immunosequencing and related them to cytomegalovirus serostatus. The aim of the study was to test whether cataloging public T cell receptors could identify signatures of past pathogen exposure.

Library prep was done by the immunoSEQ multiplex PCR assay. For the multiplex PCR, a mixture combining 60 forward primers for TCR Vbeta segments and 13 reverse primers for TCR Jbeta segments was used. Amplification of the CDR3 region of rearranged TCR beta genes was performed with a multiplex PCR assay on genomic DNA. The Illumina HiSeq System was used to sequence the amplified TCR beta libraries as 87-base-pair reads. For the original study's pipeline: Across the roughly 700 repertoires, a later analysis counted tens of millions of unique TCR beta chains, roughly 11 million of which were shared by at least two donors. To remove PCR and sequencing errors, raw reads were error-corrected and collapsed into unique sequences using a nearest-neighbor algorithm that merged closely related sequences. CDR3 sequences were aligned to IMGT reference sequences to assign V, D and J gene segments. For a sequence to be retained, a match of at least six nucleotides was required to both a V gene segment and a J gene segment. A rearrangement counted as productive if the CDR3 had no stop codons and remained in frame with V and J, and every other rearrangement counted as non-productive. Following IMGT convention, CDR3 was defined as the stretch from the second conserved V-encoded cysteine to the conserved J-encoded phenylalanine. The earlier analysis of about 570 of the donors excluded any sequence lacking an unambiguous match to a single V gene segment. In an earlier analysis of several hundred of the donors, a V segment was called functional when productive rearrangements were above 56.7%, and segregating when the standard deviation between donors exceeded 5%. A statistical classification framework was built to diagnose cytomegalovirus status from the catalog of TCR beta chain sequences. V and J gene assignment, in a later analysis, came from comparing TCR nucleotide sequences with IMGT/GENE-DB human TR gene sequences. A later analysis assigned CDR3 sequences and most-parsimonious VDJ recombination scenarios with the TCRdist pipeline. In a later analysis, each TCR beta chain was defined by its CDR3 amino acid sequence together with its V-gene family, and reads lacking a unique V-gene family were excluded. As a way to deal with suspected cross-contamination and a sequencing artifact, a later analysis dropped more than 500 nucleotide sequences that were highly shared and had low generation probability. A later analysis calculated a clonal expansion index for each public chain from normalized within-repertoire ranks of inferred template counts. Generation probabilities in a later analysis came from a VDJ recombination model fitted to out-of-frame rearrangements, and those results were checked against IGoR. In a later analysis, hypergeometric tests were used to score TCR-TCR, TCR-HLA and TCR-CMV co-occurrence, with a repertoire-size bias correction applied to TCR pairs. In a later analysis, false discovery rates were estimated by permuting HLA or CMV assignments 20 times. In a later analysis, co-occurring TCRs were grouped with DBSCAN, and TCRdist sequence similarity was added when clustering was performed within HLA-allele-positive subsets. Repertoires with fewer than 30,000 or more than 120,000 public chains, plus five repertoires with anomalous nucleotide sharing, were excluded from co-occurrence clustering. TCRdb limited this immuneACCESS table to in-frame rearrangements with V and J called. A share of clones is missing; checked studies link under half to unresolved V genes, and the rest is unexplained. The V and J calls and the clone size are those of that table, but D and trimming were determined from the DNA. A total of tens of thousands of clones appear in this sample, roughly 80% of them only once. The top ten hold about 1.2% of the sample.

Study-level results and caveats: A later analysis found that most CMV-associated TCR beta chains appeared HLA-restricted, with HLA associations seemingly driven largely by CMV exposure. A few of the identified cytomegalovirus-associated TCR beta chains were confirmed in vitro to be specific for cytomegalovirus antigens. A later genetic analysis reported fewer N-insertions in productive TCRs among donors in an Asian-associated ancestry cluster than the approximately 670-donor mean. Assigning TCR associations to individual alleles was difficult when HLA alleles, especially DR and DQ, strongly co-occurred. In a later analysis, HLA-associated TCR beta chains showed more clonal expansion and lower generation probabilities than non-associated chains that were equally common. Because counts were too low, about 15 rarely observed V segments, including chromosome 9 orphons, were left out of the earlier analysis of approximately 580 of the donors. According to a later analysis, parvovirus B19, influenza, CMV and Epstein-Barr virus appeared linked to several top co-occurrence clusters. According to the authors, the approach could potentially be generalized to other disease states and immunological phenotypes. Presence/absence analyses assumed roughly uniform sequencing depth across donors, an assumption that may not hold. A later analysis associated about 17,000 TCR beta sequences with specific HLA alleles at a false discovery rate of 0.05. The classifier was reported to diagnose cytomegalovirus status with high specificity and sensitivity in both the original cohort and the validation cohort. The only immune exposure information available for the cohort was CMV serostatus. A further reported finding was that TCR beta sequences accurately predicted the HLA-A and HLA-B alleles for most subjects in the first cohort. Correlated functional status among segregating V segments might reflect linkage disequilibrium, but an unknown experimental factor could not be ruled out. A cluster of highly shared sequence variants was judged likely to represent a technical artifact of the sequencing pipeline. In a later analysis, TCR association rates were found to vary across HLA loci, with the most associated TCRs seen for DRB1 alleles and the fewest for HLA-C alleles. The study gave a list of around 170 TCR beta chains associated with cytomegalovirus. Some IMGT-functional V segments, including TRBV6-2 and TRBV6-3, could not be told apart with the 87-base-pair reads, so those segments were excluded. V-gene and J-gene trimming of TCR beta chains was associated with a missense DCLRE1C variant in a later genetic analysis, and the association was replicated in an independent cohort. While some public TCRs were present in many individuals, most TCR sequences turned up only very rarely across donors. In this cohort, only TCR beta chains were sequenced, and detectable features were limited by the absence of alpha or paired-chain data. In an earlier analysis of approximately 600 of the donors, most TCR beta V segments were observed in productive rearrangements about 87% or about 30% of the time, broadly matching IMGT annotations. Because some donors lacked HLA typing at each locus, the association tests relied only on the typed subset.

In total, roughly 670 healthy bone marrow donors made up the cohort. Cohort members were all nominally healthy when sampled, although unrecorded immune exposures were likely present. The donor tested CMV seropositive and was one of the 289 seropositive cohort members. A peripheral blood sample was provided by each donor, and peripheral blood mononuclear cells were used for TCR beta sequencing. The Qiagen DNeasy Blood Extraction Kit was used to extract genomic DNA from the blood cell samples. This TCR derives from a girl aged 2-10 years in good health and CMV-seropositive. The specimen sequenced was PBMCs. The rearrangement joined TRBV6-1 to TRBJ2-7; the best D guess is TRBD1, with 5 bases matching. The sequenced DNA is TGTGCCAGCAGTGAATTCGGCAGGGTCGGCTACGAGCAGTACTTC. It translates as CASSEFGRVGYEQYF.